This T cell receptor (beta chain) originates from a study of shared clonotypes between healthy human individuals. Background on the study: With ages of 18 to 49, the donors were a couple of women and three men.

Germline V gives CDR1 LNHDA, CDR2 SQIVND (reference sequence). There are 13 residues in the CDR3. V was pared by 4 bases and J by 1 base, with 8 bases between. Samples underwent the assay at deep level. Splitting of each subset's genomic DNA was done evenly across several immunoSEQ plates. Generated by immunoSEQ multiplex PCR, the TCRdb table keeps only in-frame clones and is missing some. The table has about 580,000 clones, about 98% seen once. The study, taken as a whole, reports: Genetic and exposure-history diversity was limited by the few donors.

Naive CD8 cells lacked CD45RO and underwent positive selection for CCR7, leaving out terminally differentiated effector memory CD45RA+ cells. Comments on this clone: Its specificity is not known.

The sequencing sample was made of naive CD8+ T cells sorted from blood. The V gene is TRBV19, the J gene TRBJ2-7; D gene uncertain. The clonotype originates from a man aged 30 to 39 in good health. The chain's CDR3 is CASSTRVSYEQYF. The CDR3 coding sequence is TGTGCCAGTAGTACAAGGGTATCCTACGAGCAGTACTTC.